The 13 T cell receptor beta chains listed next were all sequenced from one sample in a study of blood T cell repertoires in COVID-19. The table came from immunoSEQ multiplex PCR; TCRdb's copy has only in-frame clones and leaves some out. This sample yields over 200,000 clones, of which over 75% are seen a single time; about 14% belongs to the top ten. Source material: PBMCs or T cells enriched from blood (not recorded which). Source of these receptors: a young man who had recovered from COVID-19.

V is TRBV7-2 and J is TRBJ2-1; D gene unclear. The CDR3 spans 11 residues. Trimming removed 5 bases from V and 12 bases from J, with 11 bases in between. The germline gives CDR1 SGHTA, CDR2 FQGNSA. In nucleotides, the CDR3 is TGTGCCAGCAGCCTTACAGCTATGCAGTTCTTC. It is translated as CASSLTAMQFF. The full variable domain, with the rest looked up from reference TRBV7-2 and TRBJ2-1, is GAGVSQSPSNKVTEKGKDVELRCDPISGHTALYWYRQSLGQGLEFLIYFQGNSAPDKSGLPSDRFSAERTGGSVSTLTIQRTQQEDSAVYLCASSLTAMQFFGPGTRLTVL.

The chain combines TRBV27 with TRBJ2-7, with D hard to call. Trimming took 3 bases from V and 5 from J, leaving 14 bases between them. The CDR3 is made up of 14 amino acids. From germline, CDR1 is MNHEY and CDR2 SMNVEV (reference sequence). Here the CDR3 DNA reads TGTGCCAGCAGTTTGCTAGAAAGTCTGGACGAGCAGTACTTC. It encodes CASSLLESLDEQYF.

In its sample, this clone was seen once. This chain uses TRBV7-6 with TRBJ1-1; D perhaps matches TRBD1 (5 bases). Germline V gene lookup returns CDR1 SGHVS and CDR2 FNYEAQ. Trimming pared 5 bases from V and 8 bases from J, leaving 15 bases between. The CDR3 length is 13 residues. The DNA of the CDR3 is TGTGCCAGCAGCCCAAGGGCAAACAGGGAAGCTTTCTTT. Translating gives CASSPRANREAFF.

The chain recombines TRBV5-1 with TRBJ2-7; 9 nucleotides align to TRBD1. The CDR3 is 15 residues long. The V and J ends lost 3 bases and 0 bases, in that order; junction bases with no gene match: 4. Germline lookup yields CDR1 SGHRS and CDR2 YFSETQ. The CDR3: CASSSKQGASYEQYF. CDR3 in DNA: TGCGCCAGCAGCTCAAAACAGGGGGCCTCCTACGAGCAGTACTTC.

This chain links TRBV19 with TRBJ1-2; D gene ambiguous. Trimming left V 3 bases short and J 4 bases short, with 15 bases between. The CDR3 has 15 residues. Germline V gene lookup returns CDR1 LNHDA and CDR2 SQIVND (reference sequence). This chain's CDR3 is CASSIPGVIGYGYTF. CDR3 nucleotides: TGTGCCAGTAGTATCCCGGGTGTAATTGGCTATGGCTACACCTTC. Variable domain in full (rest from reference TRBV19 and TRBJ1-2): DGGITQSPKYLFRKEGQNVTLSCEQNLNHDAMYWYRQDPGQGLRLIYYSQIVNDFQKGDIAEGYSVSREKKESFPLTVTSAQKNPTAFYLCASSIPGVIGYGYTFGSGTRLTVV.

The chain has TRBV18 and TRBJ1-1; maybe TRBD1 (6 bases). Germline V lookup: CDR1 KGHSH, CDR2 LQKENI. CDR3 size: 14 residues. Trimming stripped 4 bases from V and 2 bases from J, with 11 bases between. The DNA for the CDR3 is TGTGCCAGCTCACGACAGGACTTCAACACTGAAGCTTTCTTT. This gives the protein CASSRQDFNTEAFF.

The rearrangement links TRBV25-1 to TRBJ2-2, with D maybe TRBD1 (6 bases). Germline assignment: CDR1 MGHDK and CDR2 SYGVNS. Between the trimmed V and J ends, which lost 4 bases and 3 bases, there was a span of 6 bases. The CDR3 spans 13 residues. CDR3 sequence reads: CASSGQDTGELFF. For the CDR3, the DNA is TGTGCCAGCAGTGGACAGGACACCGGGGAGCTGTTTTTT.

The rearrangement uses TRBV7-9 and TRBJ2-7, with TRBD1 identical over 9 bases. The CDR3 runs 14 residues. The germline V gene has CDR1 SEHNR and CDR2 FQNEAQ (reference sequence). With V trimmed by 4 bases and J by 0 bases, 1 base remained unmatched. The CDR3 loop reads CASSSGQGSYEQYF. CDR3 nucleotides: TGTGCCAGCAGCTCGGGACAGGGCTCCTACGAGCAGTACTTC.

This chain links TRBV20-1 with TRBJ1-5; D is ambiguous. Germline values: CDR1 DFQATT, CDR2 SNEGSKA (reference sequence). The CDR3 runs to 19 residues. Between the trimmed V and J ends, which lost 3 bases and 0 bases, there was a span of 24 bases. Written as DNA, the CDR3 is TGCAGTGCTAGTAGCGGGTCGGGCGGGAAAAGTTATAGCAATCAGCCCCAGCATTTT. This encodes CSASSGSGGKSYSNQPQHF.

This chain links TRBV6-5 with TRBJ2-5; D may be TRBD2 (6 bases). This CDR3 region has 16 residues. CDR1 is MNHEY and CDR2 is SVGAGI in the germline V gene. The V end lost 4 bases, the J end lost 5 bases, and 20 bases lay between the germline ends. The CDR3 coding sequence is TGTGCCAGCAGTTTCGGCGGGGCAAATGTCGTGGAGACCCAGTACTTC. This encodes CASSFGGANVVETQYF.

The chain combines TRBV5-1 with TRBJ1-3; D is undetermined. The V and J ends lost 0 bases and 0 bases respectively, with 7 bases between them. This CDR3 region has 15 residues. The germline V gene has CDR1 SGHRS and CDR2 YFSETQ. The CDR3 region has the DNA TGCGCCAGCAGCTTGGACAGTTTCTCTGGAAACACCATATATTTT. Its protein is CASSLDSFSGNTIYF.

This clone was detected a few times. The CDR3 bases are TGTGCCAGCAGCGCCAGGGGGCAAGGGGACTCTGGAAACACCATATATTTT. Its protein is CASSARGQGDSGNTIYF. The chain employs TRBV9 and TRBJ1-3; TRBD1 agrees at 8 bases. Losses at the gene ends were 3 bases for V and 0 bases for J; bases not matched to a gene: 8. CDR1 SGDLS and CDR2 YYNGEE come from the germline V gene. The CDR3 covers 17 residues.

V and J are TRBV29-1 and TRBJ1-4; D unresolved. Deletions cut 2 bases from V and 8 bases from J, with 9 bases between. This CDR3 contains 12 residues. CDR1 is SQVTM, CDR2 ANQGSEA, per germline. CDR3 protein: CSVERPGEKLFF. In nucleotides, the CDR3 is TGCAGCGTTGAAAGACCGGGGGAAAAACTGTTTTTT.